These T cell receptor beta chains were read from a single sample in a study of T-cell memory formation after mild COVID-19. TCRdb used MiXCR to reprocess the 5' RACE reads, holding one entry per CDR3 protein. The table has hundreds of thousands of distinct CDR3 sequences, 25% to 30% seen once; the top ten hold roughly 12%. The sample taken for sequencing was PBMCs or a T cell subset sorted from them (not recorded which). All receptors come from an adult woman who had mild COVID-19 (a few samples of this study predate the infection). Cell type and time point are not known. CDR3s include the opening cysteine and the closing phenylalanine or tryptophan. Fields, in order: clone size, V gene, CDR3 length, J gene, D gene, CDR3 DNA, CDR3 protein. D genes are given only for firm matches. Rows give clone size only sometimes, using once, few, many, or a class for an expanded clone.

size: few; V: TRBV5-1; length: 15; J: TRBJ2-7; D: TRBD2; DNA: TGCGCCAGCAGCTTGGAGTGGCTAGCGGTCTACGAGCAGTACTTC; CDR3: CASSLEWLAVYEQYF
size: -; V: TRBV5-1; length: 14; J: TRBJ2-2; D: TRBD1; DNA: TGCGCCAGCAATGGACAGGGGGCCGACGGGGAGCTGTTTTTT; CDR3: CASNGQGADGELFF
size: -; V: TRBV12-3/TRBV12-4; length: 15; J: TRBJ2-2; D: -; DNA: TGTGCCAGCAGTTGGGCTGTCGACGACACCGGGGAGCTGTTTTTT; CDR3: CASSWAVDDTGELFF
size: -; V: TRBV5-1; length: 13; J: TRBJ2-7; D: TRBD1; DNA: TGCGCCAGCAGCTCGGGACAGGGACACGAGCAGTACTTC; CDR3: CASSSGQGHEQYF
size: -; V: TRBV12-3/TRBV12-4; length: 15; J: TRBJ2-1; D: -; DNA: TGTGCCAGCCGCCAAGAACTAGCCGATAACAATGAGCAGTTCTTC; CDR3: CASRQELADNNEQFF
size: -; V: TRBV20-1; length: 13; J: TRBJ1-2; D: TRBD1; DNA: TGCAGTGCCTGGGACAGCCGTTACTATGGCTACACCTTC; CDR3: CSAWDSRYYGYTF
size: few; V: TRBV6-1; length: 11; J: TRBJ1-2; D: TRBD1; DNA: TGTGCCAGCAGGGGACAGACGGGCTACACCTTC; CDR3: CASRGQTGYTF
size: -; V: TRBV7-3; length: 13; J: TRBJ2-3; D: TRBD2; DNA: TGTGCCAGCAGTGGGGGACTAGCGGATACGCAGTATTTT; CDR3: CASSGGLADTQYF
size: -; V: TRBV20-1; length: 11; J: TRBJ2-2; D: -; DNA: TGCAGTGCTAGAGAGGGCGGGGAGCTGTTTTTT; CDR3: CSAREGGELFF
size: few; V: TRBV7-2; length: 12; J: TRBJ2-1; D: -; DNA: TGTGCCAGCAGCTTAGCGGATCTAGATCAGTTCTTC; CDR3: CASSLADLDQFF
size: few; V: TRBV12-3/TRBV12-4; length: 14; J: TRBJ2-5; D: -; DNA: TGTGCCAGCAGTTTTCGAGACGAAGCAGAGACCCAGTACTTC; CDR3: CASSFRDEAETQYF